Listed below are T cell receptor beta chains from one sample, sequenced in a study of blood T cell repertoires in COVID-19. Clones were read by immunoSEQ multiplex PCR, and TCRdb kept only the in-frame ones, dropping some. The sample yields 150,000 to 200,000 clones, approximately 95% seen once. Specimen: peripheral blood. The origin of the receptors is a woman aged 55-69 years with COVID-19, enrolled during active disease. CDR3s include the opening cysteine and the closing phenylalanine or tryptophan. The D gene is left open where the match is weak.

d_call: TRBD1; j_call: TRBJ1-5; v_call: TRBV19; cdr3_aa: CASSSLRGAEPQHF
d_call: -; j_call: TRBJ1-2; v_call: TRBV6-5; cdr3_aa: CASSYYGGNYGYTF
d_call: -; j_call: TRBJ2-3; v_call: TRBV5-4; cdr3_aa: CASSIILDTTDTQYF
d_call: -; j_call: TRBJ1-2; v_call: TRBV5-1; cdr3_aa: CASSLFPGDPLYGYTF
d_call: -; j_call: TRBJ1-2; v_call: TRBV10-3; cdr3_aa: CAISETPVSYGYTF
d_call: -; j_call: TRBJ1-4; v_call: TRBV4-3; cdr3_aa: CASSQDKRRGPNEKLFF
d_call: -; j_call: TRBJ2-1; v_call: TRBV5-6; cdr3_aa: CASSLAGGVGSYNEQFF
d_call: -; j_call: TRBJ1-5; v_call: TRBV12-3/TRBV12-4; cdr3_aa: CASSSGIQPQHF
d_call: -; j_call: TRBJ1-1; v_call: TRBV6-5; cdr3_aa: CASSFRLGGAFF
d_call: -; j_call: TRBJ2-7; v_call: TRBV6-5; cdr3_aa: CASSYSGGTSSYEQYF
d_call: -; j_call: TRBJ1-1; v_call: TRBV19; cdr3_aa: CASSEQGNTEAFF
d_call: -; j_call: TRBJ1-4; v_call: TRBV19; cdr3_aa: CASSISRSNEKLFF
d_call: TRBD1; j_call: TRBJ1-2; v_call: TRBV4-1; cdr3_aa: CASSQGATGLNYGYTF
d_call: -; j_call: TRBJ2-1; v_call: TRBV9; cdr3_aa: CASSVVSGYDEQFF
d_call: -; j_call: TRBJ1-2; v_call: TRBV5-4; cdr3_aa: CASSLGVSLRYGYTF
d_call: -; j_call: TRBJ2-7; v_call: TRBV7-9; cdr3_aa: CASSLERSSYEQYF
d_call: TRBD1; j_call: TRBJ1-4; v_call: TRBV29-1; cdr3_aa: CSVAAGGREKLFF
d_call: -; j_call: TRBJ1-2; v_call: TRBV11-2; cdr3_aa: CASSTSSRQAALYGYTF
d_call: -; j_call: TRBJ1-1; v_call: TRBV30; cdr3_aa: CAWSVSLNTEAFF
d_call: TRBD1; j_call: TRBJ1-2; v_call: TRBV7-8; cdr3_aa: CASSPGQGYGYTF
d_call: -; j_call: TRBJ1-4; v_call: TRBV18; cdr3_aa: CASSPQLGVEKLFF
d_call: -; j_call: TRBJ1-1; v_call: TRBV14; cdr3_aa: CASSPQLGEVAEAFF
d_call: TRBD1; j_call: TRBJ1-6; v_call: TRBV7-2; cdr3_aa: CASSLALMGQGNSPLHF
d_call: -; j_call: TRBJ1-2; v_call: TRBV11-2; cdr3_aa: CASSIRGRGMNGYTF
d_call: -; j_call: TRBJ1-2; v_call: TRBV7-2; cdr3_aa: CASSSNQGSILYGYTF
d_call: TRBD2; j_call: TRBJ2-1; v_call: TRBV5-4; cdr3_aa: CASSAGGASYNEQFF